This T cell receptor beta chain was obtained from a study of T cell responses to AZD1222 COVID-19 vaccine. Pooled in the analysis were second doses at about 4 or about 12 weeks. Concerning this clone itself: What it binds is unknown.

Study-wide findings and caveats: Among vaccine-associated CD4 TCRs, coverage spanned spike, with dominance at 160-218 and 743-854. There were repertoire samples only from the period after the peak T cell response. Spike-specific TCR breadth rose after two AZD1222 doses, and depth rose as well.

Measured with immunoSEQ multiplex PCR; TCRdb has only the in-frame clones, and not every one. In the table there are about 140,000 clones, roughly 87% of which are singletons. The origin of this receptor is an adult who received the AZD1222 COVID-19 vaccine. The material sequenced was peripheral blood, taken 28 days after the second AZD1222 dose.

The CDR3 DNA reads as TGTGCCACCAGTGATCCGGGACTAGCGGGAGGTTACAATGAGCAGTTCTTC. It codes for CATSDPGLAGGYNEQFF. The genes are TRBV24-1 and TRBJ2-1, with 15 positions matching TRBD2. CDR1 and CDR2 (germline): KGHDR, SFDVKD. Trimming cost V 3 bases and J 4 bases; bases outside gene matches: 3. The CDR3 spans 17 residues.